The 23 T cell receptor beta chains in this list originate from one sample, sequenced in a study of Ad26.COV2.S vaccination and SARS-CoV-2 variants. Treatment in this sample: around 19 received Ad26.COV2.S at low or high dose, single or two shots; roughly 5 received placebo; per-sample allocation not given. Sample collection was performed on day 63 after the first vaccine or placebo injection. TCRdb's table, derived via immunoSEQ multiplex PCR, lists solely in-frame clones and lacks some. Of hundreds of thousands of clones in the sample, 75% to 90% are singletons; the top ten hold around 11%. The starting material was peripheral blood, obtained in a trial of Ad26.COV2.S vaccine versus placebo. The receptors come from a person aged 18-65 years who received the Ad26.COV2.S COVID-19 vaccine or a placebo.

This chain uses TRBV30 with TRBJ1-5, with TRBD1 matching 7 bases. This CDR3 is 14 amino acids long. The trim removed 2 bases at V and 4 bases at J, leaving 5 bases unmatched. Germline V lookup: CDR1 GTSNPN, CDR2 SVGIG (reference sequence). The CDR3 is CAWSRTGFNQPQHF. CDR3 DNA sequence: TGTGCCTGGAGTAGGACAGGATTTAATCAGCCCCAGCATTTT.

The V call is TRBV5-4, the J call TRBJ2-6; possibly TRBD2 for D (6 bases). The V end was cut by 3 bases, the J end by 2 bases, with 12 bases between. The germline V gene has CDR1 SGHNT and CDR2 YYREEE (reference sequence). This CDR3 is built from 16 residues. CDR3 residues: CASSWRAGTGANVLTF. The CDR3 DNA follows: TGTGCCAGCAGCTGGAGGGCGGGTACTGGGGCCAACGTCCTGACTTTC.

V and J are TRBV27 and TRBJ1-2; 7 nucleotides align to TRBD1. This CDR3 has 13 amino acids. Germline CDR1 reads MNHEY; CDR2 reads SMNVEV (reference sequence). V trimming: 5 bases; J trimming: 8 bases; junction bases outside the gene matches: 8. The CDR3 region is CASSATGYRGYTF. The CDR3, as DNA: TGTGCCAGCAGTGCGACAGGGTACCGGGGCTACACCTTC.

The rearrangement uses TRBV19 and TRBJ1-2, with TRBD1 as a possible D gene (6 bases). V lost 3 bases and J 8 bases, leaving 10 bases between the germline ends. The CDR3 extends over 12 amino acids. CDR1 and CDR2 from the germline V gene are LNHDA and SQIVND (reference sequence). As DNA, the CDR3 is TGTGCCAGTAGTATCACAGGGAGAGGCTACACCTTC. Translation gives CASSITGRGYTF.

The chain carries TRBV4-3 and TRBJ1-4; TRBD1 matches 8 bases. J gave up 8 bases and V 1 base, and 6 bases lay outside the gene matches. Germline values: CDR1 LGHNA, CDR2 YSLEER. The CDR3 covers 15 residues. The CDR3, as DNA: TGCGCCAGCAGCCAAGGTCAGGGGGCGGGGGAAAAACTGTTTTTT. Amino acids: CASSQGQGAGEKLFF.

V gene TRBV28 combines with J gene TRBJ2-4, with D perhaps TRBD1 or TRBD2 (5 bases each). Trimming cost V 1 base and J 13 bases, with 11 bases left between them. The CDR3 length is 12 residues. CDR1 is MDHEN, CDR2 SYDVKM, per germline. CDR3 nucleotides: TGTGCCAGCAGTTTATTTTCCAGGGACCAGTACTTC. It specifies CASSLFSRDQYF.

The rearrangement joins TRBV6-5 to TRBJ2-7; 10 bases are a match to TRBD2. Germline V gene sequence: CDR1 MNHEY, CDR2 SVGAGI. This CDR3 region has 15 residues. The V gene end was trimmed by 5 bases and the J gene end by 4 bases; junction bases not matched to a gene: 8. The CDR3 region has the DNA TGTGCCAGCAGTAAGGACGGGACTAGCGTTTACGAGCAGTACTTC. As protein: CASSKDGTSVYEQYF.

The rearrangement links TRBV7-9 to TRBJ1-3, with a possible D match to TRBD1 (6 bases). The germline CDR1 and CDR2 sequences are SEHNR and FQNEAQ (reference sequence). This CDR3 has 16 residues. The V end was cut by 4 bases, the J end by 4 bases, with 17 bases between. In DNA, the CDR3 is TGTGCCAGCAGCTATAACAGGGATGTGGGAGGAAACACCATATATTTT. This codes for CASSYNRDVGGNTIYF. Complete variable domain (other parts from reference TRBV7-9 and TRBJ1-3): DTGVSQNPRHKITKRGQNVTFRCDPISEHNRLYWYRQTLGQGPEFLTYFQNEAQLEKSRLLSDRFSAERPKGSFSTLEIQRTEQGDSAMYLCASSYNRDVGGNTIYFGEGSWLTVV.

The V call is TRBV3-1 (or the pseudogene TRBV3-2), the J call TRBJ1-2; 7 nucleotides agree with TRBD1. V trimming: 3 bases; J trimming: 0 bases; junction bases outside the gene matches: 4. CDR1 is LGHDT and CDR2 is YNNKEL in the germline V gene (reference sequence). The CDR3 is 15 amino acids. CDR3 loop: CASSQVGTANYGYTF. The DNA for the CDR3 is TGTGCCAGCAGCCAGGTAGGGACAGCTAACTATGGCTACACCTTC.

The chain has TRBV2 and TRBJ2-5; D gene uncertain. This CDR3 comprises 11 residues. Between the trimmed V and J ends, which lost 5 bases and 0 bases, there was a span of 1 base. Germline CDR1 and CDR2: SNHLY and FYNNEI. As DNA, the CDR3 is TGTGCCAGCAGTAACCAAGAGACCCAGTACTTC. Translation gives CASSNQETQYF.

The chain carries TRBV6-1 and TRBJ2-1; D is possibly TRBD2 (5 bases). This CDR3 region has 15 residues. From germline, CDR1 is MNHNS and CDR2 SASEGT. The V gene lost 1 base and the J gene lost 0 bases, with 7 bases spanning the gap. The CDR3, as DNA: TGTGCCAGCAGTGAAGGGCGGGCCTCCTACAATGAGCAGTTCTTC. Translating gives CASSEGRASYNEQFF.

This chain links TRBV6-6 with TRBJ1-5; D call uncertain. The CDR3 spans 15 residues. Germline assignment: CDR1 MNHNY and CDR2 SVGAGI (reference sequence). The V gene lost 2 bases and the J gene lost 2 bases, with 10 bases spanning the gap. The CDR3 spells CASSYRVIGNQPQHF. In DNA form, the CDR3 reads TGTGCCAGCAGTTACAGGGTAATAGGCAATCAGCCCCAGCATTTT.

The V gene is TRBV27, the J gene TRBJ2-2; weak D call: TRBD2 (5 bases). Germline V gene lookup returns CDR1 MNHEY and CDR2 SMNVEV (reference sequence). The germline V and J ends were trimmed by 2 bases and 3 bases, with 10 bases remaining between them. This CDR3 has 15 amino acids. The CDR3 sequence: CASSLNSADTGELFF. The CDR3 DNA reads as TGTGCCAGCAGTTTAAATAGCGCGGACACCGGGGAGCTGTTTTTT.

The rearrangement links TRBV10-3 to TRBJ2-3; maybe TRBD2 (6 bases). The ends were cut back, 3 bases at V and 2 bases at J, with 15 bases in the middle. Germline CDR1 and CDR2: ENHRY and SYGVKD. This CDR3 region has 16 residues. In nucleotides, the CDR3 is TGTGCCATCAGTGAAGGAGGGGCGCAGCCCACAGATACGCAGTATTTT. The encoded protein is CAISEGGAQPTDTQYF.

This rearrangement joins TRBV10-1 to TRBJ2-2; no definite D call. V gave up 2 bases and J gave up 4 bases, with 5 bases separating them. The CDR3 has 13 amino acids. Germline assignment: CDR1 WNHNN and CDR2 SYGVQD (reference sequence). The CDR3, as DNA: TGCGCCAGCAGTGAGGCCGGCACCGGGGAGCTGTTTTTT. This gives the protein CASSEAGTGELFF.

This chain connects TRBV6-5 to TRBJ2-2; possible D gene TRBD2, 5 bases. Germline loops: CDR1 MNHEY, CDR2 SVGAGI. The CDR3 runs to 14 residues. V was shortened by 8 bases and J by 2 bases, with 12 bases between the two germline ends. The CDR3 nucleotides are TGTGCCAGCTGCACCAGCGGCAACACCGGGGAGCTGTTTTTT. This translates into CASCTSGNTGELFF.

The V gene is TRBV19, the J gene TRBJ1-2; no firm D call. The CDR3 length is 13 residues. Germline assignment: CDR1 LNHDA and CDR2 SQIVND (reference sequence). The V end lost 5 bases, the J end lost 8 bases, and 15 bases lay between the germline ends. The CDR3, as DNA: TGTGCCAGTAGTTTTGGTGGTGTCGCCGGCTACACCTTC. This gives the protein CASSFGGVAGYTF.

This clone was seen once. CDR3 nucleotide sequence: TGTGCCAGCAGCTCTGGGACAGGTCTCTCCTACGAGCAGTACTTC. It specifies CASSSGTGLSYEQYF. The rearrangement joins TRBV11-2 to TRBJ2-7; TRBD1 matches 8 bases. Trimming at V came to 4 bases and at J to 0 bases, leaving 5 bases not matched to a gene. Germline V gene data show CDR1 as SGHAT and CDR2 as FQNNGV. The CDR3 is 15 residues long.

A single count supports this clone. The gene calls are TRBV3-1 (or the pseudogene TRBV3-2) and TRBJ1-3, with 8 bases lining up with TRBD1. The CDR3 totals 17 residues. Germline CDR1 LGHDT, CDR2 YNNKEL (reference sequence). V gave up 0 bases and J gave up 0 bases; unmatched junction bases: 4. Here the CDR3 DNA reads TGTGCCAGCAGCCAAGAACGGGACAGGCTCTCTGGAAACACCATATATTTT. Encoded protein: CASSQERDRLSGNTIYF.

This chain connects TRBV27 to TRBJ2-7; 8 bases fit TRBD1. After removal of 5 bases from V and 6 bases from J, the junction contained 12 bases not matched to a gene. CDR1 and CDR2 from the germline V gene are MNHEY and SMNVEV (reference sequence). The CDR3 is 15 residues long. Written as DNA, the CDR3 is TGTGCCAGCAGTCTACAGGGGACAGGCTTAGGCGAGCAGTACTTC. Protein sequence: CASSLQGTGLGEQYF.

This chain links TRBV5-1 with TRBJ1-6; 10 bases map to TRBD1. This CDR3 is built from 19 residues. The V and J ends lost 4 bases and 4 bases, in that order; junction bases with no gene match: 14. The germline V gene has CDR1 SGHRS and CDR2 YFSETQ. The CDR3 reads CASSPTSGTGALYNSPLHF. The CDR3 DNA reads as TGCGCCAGCAGCCCGACATCCGGGACAGGGGCCCTTTATAATTCACCCCTCCACTTT.

This rearrangement joins TRBV6-2 or TRBV6-3 to TRBJ1-3, with D unclear. V was trimmed by 0 bases and J by 0 bases, leaving 9 bases between them. Germline V lookup: CDR1 MNHEY, CDR2 SVGEGT. This CDR3 has 16 residues. Here the CDR3 DNA reads TGTGCCAGCAGTTACTCACGGGCCTCCTCTGGAAACACCATATATTTT. Translated: CASSYSRASSGNTIYF.

The chain employs TRBV30 and TRBJ1-2; D is unresolved. V gave up 3 bases and J gave up 3 bases, with 11 bases separating them. The CDR3 loop spans 13 amino acids. The germline V gene has CDR1 GTSNPN and CDR2 SVGIG (reference sequence). The chain's CDR3 is CAWRRNTYYGYTF. The DNA for the CDR3 is TGTGCCTGGAGAAGGAACACCTACTATGGCTACACCTTC.